This TCR beta chain stems from a study of cytomegalovirus exposure and HLA in healthy donors. General observations from the study: V segments that were indistinguishable, TRBV6-2 and TRBV6-3 among them, were omitted from analysis. Later analysis associated a missense DCLRE1C variant with TCR beta V- and J-gene trimming. Earlier findings revealed that most TCR beta V segments proved productive either about 87% or about 30% of the time.

A word on this clone: As yet, its antigen is unknown.

The PCR used 60 Vbeta and 13 Jbeta primers. Only in-frame clones appear in the TCRdb table, and some are missing; sequencing was by immunoSEQ multiplex PCR. This repertoire shows about 130,000 clones, 74% found once; its top ten account for 3.5% to 5%. The germline gives CDR1 SGHRS, CDR2 YFSETQ. V was pared by 2 bases and J by 3 bases, with 9 bases between. The CDR3 extends over 13 amino acids. This TCR was sampled from a man younger than 35 in good health and CMV-seropositive. The genes are TRBV5-1 and TRBJ2-7, with TRBD2 as a possible D gene (6 bases). Input material: PBMCs. DNA for the CDR3: TGCGCCAGCAGCTTAGGACTAATCTACGAGCAGTACTTC. This codes for CASSLGLIYEQYF.